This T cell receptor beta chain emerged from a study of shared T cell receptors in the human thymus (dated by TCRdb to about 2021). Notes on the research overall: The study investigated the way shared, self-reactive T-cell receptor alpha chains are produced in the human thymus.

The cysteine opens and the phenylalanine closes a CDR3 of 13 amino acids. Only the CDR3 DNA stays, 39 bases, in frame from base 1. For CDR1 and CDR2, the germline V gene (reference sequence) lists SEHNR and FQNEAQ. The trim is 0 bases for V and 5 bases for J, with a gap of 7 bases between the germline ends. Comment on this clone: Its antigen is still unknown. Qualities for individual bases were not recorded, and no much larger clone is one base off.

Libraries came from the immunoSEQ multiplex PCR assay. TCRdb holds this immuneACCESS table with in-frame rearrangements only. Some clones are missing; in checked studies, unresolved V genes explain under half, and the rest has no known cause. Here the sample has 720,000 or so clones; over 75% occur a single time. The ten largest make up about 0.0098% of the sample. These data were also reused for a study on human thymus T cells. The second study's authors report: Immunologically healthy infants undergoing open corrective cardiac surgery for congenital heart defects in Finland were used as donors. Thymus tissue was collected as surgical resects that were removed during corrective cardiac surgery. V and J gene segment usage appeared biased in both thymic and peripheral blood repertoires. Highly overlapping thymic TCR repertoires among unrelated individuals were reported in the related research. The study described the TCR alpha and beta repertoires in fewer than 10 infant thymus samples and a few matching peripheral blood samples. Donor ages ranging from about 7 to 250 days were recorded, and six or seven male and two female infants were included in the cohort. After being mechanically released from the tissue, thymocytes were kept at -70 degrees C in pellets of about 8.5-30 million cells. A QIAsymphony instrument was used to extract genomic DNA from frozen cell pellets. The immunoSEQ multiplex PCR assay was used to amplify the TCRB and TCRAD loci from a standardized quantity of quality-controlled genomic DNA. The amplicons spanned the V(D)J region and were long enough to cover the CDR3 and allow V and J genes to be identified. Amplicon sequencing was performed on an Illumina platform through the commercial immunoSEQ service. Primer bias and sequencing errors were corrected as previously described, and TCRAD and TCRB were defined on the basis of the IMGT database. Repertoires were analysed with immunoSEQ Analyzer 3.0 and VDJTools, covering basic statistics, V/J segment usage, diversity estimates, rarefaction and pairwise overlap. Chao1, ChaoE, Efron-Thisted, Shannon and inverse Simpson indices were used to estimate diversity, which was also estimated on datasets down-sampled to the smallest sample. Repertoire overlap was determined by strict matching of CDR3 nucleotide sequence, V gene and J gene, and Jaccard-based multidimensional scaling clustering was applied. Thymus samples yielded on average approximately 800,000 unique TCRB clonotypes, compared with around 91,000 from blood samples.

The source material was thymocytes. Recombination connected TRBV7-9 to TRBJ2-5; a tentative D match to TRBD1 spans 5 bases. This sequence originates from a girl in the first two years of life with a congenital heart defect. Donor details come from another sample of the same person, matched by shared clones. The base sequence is TGTGCCAGCAGCTTAGCAGGGGCTGAGACCCAGTACTTC. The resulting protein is CASSLAGAETQYF.